This T cell receptor beta chain was sequenced for a study of blood T cell repertoires in COVID-19. Study details: PBMCs, B-cell-depleted T cells, or T cells provided the cDNA or gDNA that made up the material.

Here immunoSEQ multiplex PCR was the method, and the copy in TCRdb shows in-frame clones only, minus some. The table includes approximately 240,000 clones, approximately 90% detected once. This CDR3 spans 17 amino acids. The receptor was derived from a woman between 18 and 29 years old in a cohort exposed to, infected with or recovered from COVID-19 (not recorded which). Sequenced material: PBMCs or T cells enriched from blood (not recorded which). The chain couples TRBV21-1 to TRBJ1-5. TRBV21-1 constitutes a pseudogene. The DNA for the CDR3 is TGTGCCACCACTCTTAGGGAGGGAAGGTTTGGCAATCAGCCCCAGCATTTT. Translation gives CATTLREGRFGNQPQHF.